This note documents a single T cell receptor beta chain sequence. CDR1 is SGHNT and CDR2 is YENEEA in the germline V gene. The CDR3 loop spans 12 amino acids. Trimming cost V 2 bases and J 6 bases, with 7 bases left between them. The table came from immunoSEQ multiplex PCR; TCRdb's copy has only in-frame clones and leaves some out. The sample includes about 1 million clones, approximately 78% of them seen just once. The data stem from a study of shared clonotypes between healthy human individuals. The chain recombines TRBV11-3 with TRBJ1-2; no definite D call. Sequenced material: memory CD4+ T cells from PBMCs. Subset reported: CD45RA-negative fraction. This sequence was found in a man younger than 30 in good health. Some clones in this sample may be carry-over from other donors' samples. The CDR3, as DNA: TGTGCCAGCAGCTTAAGGTTTAATGGCTACACCTTC. Translated, it gives CASSLRFNGYTF. The full variable domain, in which reference TRBV11-3 and TRBJ1-2 provide the parts outside the CDR3, is EAGVVQSPRYKIIEKKQPVAFWCNPISGHNTLYWYLQNLGQGPELLIRYENEEAVDDSQLPKDRFSAERLKGVDSTLKIQPAELGDSAVYLCASSLRFNGYTFGSGTRLTVV.